This TCR beta chain was sequenced in a study of T cells after yellow fever vaccination. Whole-study findings and limits: It was a weaker secondary response, yet one that peaked faster, at day 5 versus 15. Just a small share of clonotypes turned up in the CD4 compartment as well as the CD8 compartment. Boosting was followed by the reappearance of most primary-vaccination clones (96% CD4, about 88% CD8).

This clonotype occurred a few times. Its antigen remains unknown. A process of 5'RACE template switching, which added a universal primer site and UMIs, was used to make TCR cDNA. MiXCR was run by TCRdb on the 5' RACE reads, yielding one entry per CDR3 protein. The sample contains roughly 330,000 distinct CDR3 sequences, around 6.8% of which appear only once. Per germline, CDR1 SGHTA and CDR2 FQGTGA. Trimming removed 5 bases from V and 1 base from J, with 11 bases in between. This CDR3 has 14 residues. The origin of this receptor is a man aged 18-30 years who received the YFV17D yellow fever vaccine. V is TRBV7-3 and J is TRBJ2-5; D possibly corresponds to TRBD2 (5 bases). The sample was PBMCs, taken more than 40 days after the first yellow fever vaccination. CDR3 nucleotide sequence: TGTGCCAGCAGCCCCGAGGGCTTCCAAGAGACCCAGTACTTC. Translating gives CASSPEGFQETQYF.